This TCR beta chain was captured in a study of human T cells and chemical hapten exposure. This clonotype turned up a few times. Regarding time point: pre-sensitization, week 0. Stated treatment: therapeutic diphenylcyclopropenone sensitization with weekly scalp DPC. At every patch-test visit, blood was drawn before the patch test was applied. Germline V CDR1 and CDR2: ENHRY, SYGVKD. This CDR3 has 17 residues. With 9 bases clipped from V and 1 base from J, the junction kept 16 bases outside the gene matches. MiXCR, run by TCRdb on the RACE reads, gives a single entry per CDR3 protein. The repertoire consists of about 260,000 distinct CDR3 sequences, with approximately 8.4% occurring once and the leading ten covering about 2.1%.

The sequences come from whole blood, collected in connection with sensitization to the hapten diphenylcyclopropenone (DPC). The receptor's source is a woman aged 40 to 50 with alopecia areata. Some clones in this sample may be carry-over from other donors' samples. The rearrangement uses TRBV10-3 and TRBJ2-7; 9 bases align to TRBD1. CDR3: CAIRTGQGIGRSYEQYF. The CDR3 DNA reads as TGTGCCATACGGACTGGACAGGGGATCGGGAGGTCCTACGAGCAGTACTTC.